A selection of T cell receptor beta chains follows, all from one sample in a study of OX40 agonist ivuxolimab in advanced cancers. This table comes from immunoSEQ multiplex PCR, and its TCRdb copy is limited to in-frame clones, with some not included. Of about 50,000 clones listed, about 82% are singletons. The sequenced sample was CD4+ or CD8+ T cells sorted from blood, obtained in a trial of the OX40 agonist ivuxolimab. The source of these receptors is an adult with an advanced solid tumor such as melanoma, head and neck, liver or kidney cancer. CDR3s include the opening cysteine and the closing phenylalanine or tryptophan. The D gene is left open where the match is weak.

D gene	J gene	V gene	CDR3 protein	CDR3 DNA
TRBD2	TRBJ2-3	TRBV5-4	CASSLAGRGPDTQYF	TGTGCCAGCAGCTTGGCCGGGAGGGGCCCAGATACGCAGTATTTT
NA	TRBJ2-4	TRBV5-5	CASSRTGITSLAKNIQYF	TGTGCCAGCAGCCGAACCGGAATTACCTCCTTAGCCAAAAACATTCAGTACTTC
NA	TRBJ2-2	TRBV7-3	CASSSRGGLSAGELFF	TGTGCCAGCAGCTCCCGAGGGGGACTCAGCGCCGGGGAGCTGTTTTTT
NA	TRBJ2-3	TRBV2	CASREGDTQYF	TGTGCCAGCCGAGAGGGAGATACGCAGTATTTT
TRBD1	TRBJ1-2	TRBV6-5	CASSYRTTGSQGYTF	TGTGCCAGCAGTTACCGCACGACAGGGTCCCAAGGCTACACCTTC
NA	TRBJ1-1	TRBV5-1	CASSLSSMNTEAFF	TGCGCCAGCAGCTTGAGCAGCATGAACACTGAAGCTTTCTTT
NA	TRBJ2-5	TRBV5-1	CASSLVLGDRETQYF	TGCGCCAGCAGCTTGGTCTTGGGGGATAGGGAGACCCAGTACTTC
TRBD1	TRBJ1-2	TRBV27	CASSLFPTGWYGYTF	TGTGCCAGCAGTTTATTTCCGACAGGGTGGTATGGCTACACCTTC
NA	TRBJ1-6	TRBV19	CASSIGGHMNSPLHF	TGTGCCAGTAGTATTGGTGGACATATGAATTCACCCCTCCACTTT
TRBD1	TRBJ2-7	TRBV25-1	CASSGTYHRDRSVYEQYF	TGTGCCAGCAGTGGAACATATCACCGGGACAGAAGTGTTTACGAGCAGTACTTC
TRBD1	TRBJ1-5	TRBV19	CASSQGAGNQPQHF	TGTGCCAGTAGTCAGGGGGCTGGGAATCAGCCCCAGCATTTT
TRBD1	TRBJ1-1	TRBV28	CASREQGTSEAFF	TGTGCCAGCAGAGAACAGGGGACATCTGAAGCTTTCTTT
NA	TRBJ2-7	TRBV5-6	CASSLMGEQYF	TGTGCCAGCAGCTTAATGGGGGAGCAGTACTTC
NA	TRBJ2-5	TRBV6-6	CASSSGETQYF	TGTGCCAGCAGCAGTGGAGAGACCCAGTACTTC